The clone carrying this T cell receptor (beta chain) appeared once. As yet, its antigen is unknown. Time point meaning: 4-8 weeks after completion of therapy. Method: immunoSEQ multiplex PCR; TCRdb's copy keeps in-frame clones and lacks some. The profile covers approximately 6,100 clones, with roughly 70% appearing a single time and roughly 30% taken by the ten largest. This sample stems from a study of T cell therapy after organ transplantation. Study-wide background: Short-term post-therapy blood was drawn 4 to 8 weeks after therapy ended. Overall study findings and caveats: Pretherapy CD8 clonality inversely correlated with its fold change after therapy.

The sequence was obtained from a human patient who had received a solid organ transplant and had CMV disease. Some of the T cells may derive from the graft donor. The sequencing here drew on CD8+ T cells from blood, taken after autologous CMV-specific T cell therapy.

CDR3 sequence reads: CASSIEGGTAANYGYTF. CDR3 sequence (DNA): TGTGCCAGTAGTATAGAGGGGGGGACAGCCGCTAACTATGGCTACACCTTC. The V gene is TRBV19, the J gene TRBJ1-2; 7 bases agree with TRBD1. Germline assignment: CDR1 LNHDA and CDR2 SQIVND (reference sequence). The CDR3 spans 17 residues. The V segment lost 0 bases and the J segment 0 bases; nucleotides outside the gene matches: 7.